This TCR beta chain was sequenced during a study of blood T cell repertoires in COVID-19. Study at large: Sites in the United States, Italy and Spain provided acute and convalescent COVID-19 samples. Sample material is recorded as cDNA or gDNA derived from T cells, B-cell-depleted T cells, or PBMCs.

The germline CDR1 and CDR2 sequences are SGHRS and YFSETQ. V shed 4 bases, J shed 5 bases, and the junction held 4 bases outside the gene matches. The CDR3 totals 15 residues. Per the original methods: Researchers report that nucleated cell counts were estimated from reference gene primer amplification. Sequencing used immunoSEQ multiplex PCR; TCRdb keeps in-frame clones, though not all of them. That table supplies the V and J calls and clone size; D and trimming were determined from the DNA. In the table there are about 250,000 clones, around nine tenths of which are singletons. Sequenced material: peripheral blood. This TCR was recovered from a woman aged 60-75 years who had recovered from COVID-19. The rearrangement links TRBV5-1 to TRBJ2-2; 11 positions match TRBD2. In DNA, the CDR3 is TGCGCCAGCAGCGGTAGCGGGGGGGCGACCGGGGAGCTGTTTTTT. This gives the protein CASSGSGGATGELFF.